Detailed here is one T cell receptor beta chain. Random-hexamer reverse transcription was applied to roughly 0.5 to 1 ug RNA. Amplification of the TCR beta CDR3 was carried out by immunoSEQ multiplex PCR, which spanned a total of 54 Vbeta and 13 Jbeta segments. A single record per CDR3 protein comes from TCRdb applying MiXCR to the immunoSEQ multiplex PCR reads. The data show just over 150,000 distinct CDR3 sequences, 95% seen once. The source of the sample is a study of CD8 T cells in Susac syndrome. Looking at the study overall: The sequenced Susac syndrome patients included about six who had clinically active disease and fewer than ten who were in remission.

Trimming removed 5 bases from V and 7 bases from J; junction bases left unmatched: 10. The length of the CDR3 is 14 residues. Germline CDR1 reads SGHTA; CDR2 reads FQGNSA. This chain joins TRBV7-2 and TRBJ2-7; TRBD2 matches at 8 bases. The receptor comes from a human donor with Susac syndrome. Sample: CD4+ T cells from PBMCs. The CDR3 is CASSRRGGVGEQYF. CDR3 DNA sequence: TGTGCCAGCAGCCGTCGGGGGGGGGTAGGGGAGCAGTACTTC.